These 17 T cell receptor beta chains came from one sample sequenced in a study of CD8 T cells in ankylosing spondylitis. TCRdb redid the calling of the 5' RACE reads with MiXCR, one entry per CDR3 protein. This table holds 150,000 to 200,000 distinct CDR3 sequences, approximately 20% found once. Sequencing was carried out using blood, either unsorted or a sorted T cell fraction (not recorded which). These receptors came from a male donor with ankylosing spondylitis or in good health (not recorded which).

This clonotype was counted a few times. A much bigger clone sits one base away, suggesting this may be a read error. The gene calls are TRBV12-3 or TRBV12-4 and TRBJ1-1; D perhaps matches TRBD1 (6 bases). The CDR3 is 12 amino acids. The V and J ends lost 6 bases and 1 base respectively, with 6 bases between them. This CDR3 reads CASSRGNTEAFF. The CDR3 DNA follows: TGTGCCAGCAGCAGGGGGAACACTGAAGCTTTCTTT.

The chain employs TRBV12-3 or TRBV12-4 and TRBJ2-5, with 7 bases fitting TRBD2. The CDR3 consists of 14 residues. J lost 5 bases, V lost 3 bases, and 6 bases had no gene match. The CDR3 here is CASSLRRGMETQYF. Written as DNA, the CDR3 is TGTGCCAGCAGTTTGAGGCGGGGGATGGAGACCCAGTACTTC.

The rearrangement links TRBV5-1 to TRBJ2-3, with 7 bases matching TRBD2. This CDR3 comprises 14 residues. Germline V CDR1 and CDR2: SGHRS, YFSETQ. Trimming took 1 base from V and 6 from J; bases not matched to a gene: 5. The CDR3 here is CASSLSGGSDTQYF. CDR3 in DNA: TGCGCCAGCAGCTTGTCCGGCGGGAGCGATACGCAGTATTTT.

CDR3 nucleotide sequence: TGTGCCAGCAGCCCGGACCTAGCCAAAAACATTCAGTACTTC. Its translation is CASSPDLAKNIQYF. The rearrangement uses TRBV3-1 and TRBJ2-4; no firm D call. The CDR3 runs to 14 residues. The V gene's germline CDR1 is LGHDT and CDR2 YNNKEL (reference sequence). V was cut by 4 bases and J by 0 bases, with 7 bases left in between.

The V gene is TRBV29-1, the J gene TRBJ2-5; TRBD2 matches 8 bases. J gave up 3 bases and V 3 bases, and 3 bases lay outside the gene matches. Germline CDR1 and CDR2: SQVTM and ANQGSEA. The CDR3 totals 13 residues. Here the CDR3 DNA reads TGCAGCGTTGATCCAGCGGGAGAAGAGACCCAGTACTTC. Protein sequence: CSVDPAGEETQYF.

In this sample, this clonotype turned up a few times. This chain links TRBV18 with TRBJ2-5; D is undetermined. This CDR3 region has 14 residues. Trimming shortened V by 3 bases and J by 5 bases, and 13 bases separated the two germline ends. Germline V CDR1 and CDR2: KGHSH, LQKENI. CDR3 DNA sequence: TGTGCCAGCTCACCGGACCCGGCAGTGGAGACCCAGTACTTC. This gives the protein CASSPDPAVETQYF.

In its sample, this clonotype was seen a few times. The chain recombines TRBV28 with TRBJ1-5, with D uncertain. The V end lost 5 bases, the J end lost 3 bases, and 11 bases lay between the germline ends. Germline loops: CDR1 MDHEN, CDR2 SYDVKM. The CDR3 runs to 14 residues. CDR3 sequence (DNA): TGTGCCAGCAGTCCGGGCGGATACAATCAGCCCCAGCATTTT. It codes for CASSPGGYNQPQHF.

This clonotype was detected only a few times. V gene TRBV28 combines with J gene TRBJ1-2; 8 nucleotides match TRBD1. There are 14 residues in the CDR3. V lost 5 bases and J lost 5; bases outside the gene matches: 7. Looked up from germline, CDR1 is MDHEN and CDR2 is SYDVKM. The CDR3 DNA reads TGTGCCAGCAGTCGTGACAGGGGAGGGTATGGCTACACCTTC. Residues: CASSRDRGGYGYTF.

The J gene is TRBJ2-1, the V gene TRBV27; 8 bases line up with TRBD2. Germline-derived CDR1 and CDR2 are MNHEY and SMNVEV (reference sequence). The J segment lost 10 bases and the V segment lost 5 bases, leaving 10 bases of the junction unmatched. The CDR3 consists of 14 residues. The CDR3 here is CASSPRTSLGEQFF. DNA for the CDR3: TGTGCCAGCAGTCCCCGGACTAGCTTGGGCGAGCAGTTCTTC.

The CDR3 region is CSEGGEPGEKNTGELFF. CDR3 nucleotide sequence: TGCAGTGAAGGGGGGGAGCCGGGGGAAAAGAACACCGGGGAGCTGTTTTTT. The chain combines TRBV20-1 with TRBJ2-2; D may be TRBD2 (7 bases). This CDR3 has 17 residues. Trimming cost V 7 bases and J 1 base, with 22 bases left between them. CDR1 is DFQATT, CDR2 SNEGSKA, per germline (reference sequence).

The V gene is TRBV5-1, the J gene TRBJ1-3; the D gene is possibly TRBD1 (6 bases). Germline V gene sequence: CDR1 SGHRS, CDR2 YFSETQ. The V gene lost 4 bases and the J gene lost 0 bases, with 11 bases spanning the gap. CDR3 size: 15 residues. The CDR3 bases are TGCGCCAGCAGCGATGGACAGTCCTCTGGAAACACCATATATTTT. Translating gives CASSDGQSSGNTIYF.

This clonotype was seen at least ten times. V and J are TRBV10-3 and TRBJ2-1, with 7 nucleotides matching TRBD1. CDR3 length: 17 residues. Trimming removed 6 bases from V and 0 bases from J; junction bases left unmatched: 11. Germline V gene lookup returns CDR1 ENHRY and CDR2 SYGVKD. The CDR3 nucleotides are TGTGCCATCAGACCTGGCCTAGGGGGCAGCTCCTACAATGAGCAGTTCTTC. Translated, it gives CAIRPGLGGSSYNEQFF.

This clonotype was counted ten times or more. The V call is TRBV20-1, the J call TRBJ1-5; 8 nucleotides align to TRBD1. CDR3 length: 14 residues. J gave up 2 bases and V 4 bases, and 4 bases lay outside the gene matches. Germline lookup yields CDR1 DFQATT and CDR2 SNEGSKA (reference sequence). CDR3 in amino acids: CSAITGGGNQPQHF. CDR3 bases: TGCAGTGCTATCACAGGGGGAGGCAATCAGCCCCAGCATTTT.

This clonotype occurred a few times. The chain uses TRBV15 and TRBJ1-2; 9 nucleotides align to TRBD1. The germline V gene has CDR1 LNHNV and CDR2 YYDKDF (reference sequence). Losses at the gene ends were 0 bases for V and 7 bases for J; bases not matched to a gene: 6. The CDR3 is made up of 15 amino acids. Written as DNA, the CDR3 is TGTGCCACCAGCAGAGATCGGGGGACAGGGTTTGGCTACACCTTC. This encodes CATSRDRGTGFGYTF.

This clonotype came up many times. The V and J genes are TRBV28 and TRBJ1-1; D is perhaps TRBD1 (5 bases). The CDR3 is 14 amino acids. Germline V gene data show CDR1 as MDHEN and CDR2 as SYDVKM. Trimming pared 6 bases from V and 6 bases from J, leaving 17 bases between. This chain's CDR3 is CASRSGGARAEAFF. CDR3 bases: TGTGCCAGCAGGTCGGGTGGGGCCAGGGCTGAAGCTTTCTTT.

This clonotype was recorded at least ten times. The V and J genes are TRBV29-1 and TRBJ2-7; D call uncertain. This CDR3 has 12 residues. V lost 1 base and J lost 4, with 8 bases in between. From germline, CDR1 is SQVTM and CDR2 ANQGSEA. CDR3 residues: CSVEVSQYEQYF. The CDR3 coding sequence is TGCAGCGTTGAAGTCAGTCAATACGAGCAGTACTTC.

This clonotype has a count of ten or more. V usage is TRBV5-1 and J usage is TRBJ1-1; TRBD1 agrees at 8 bases. The CDR3 has 14 residues. The V gene's germline CDR1 is SGHRS and CDR2 YFSETQ. V shed 6 bases, J shed 7 bases, and the junction held 11 bases outside the gene matches. The CDR3 nucleotides are TGCGCCAGCATCGACCGGACAGGGAGTGGTGAAGCTTTCTTT. This gives the protein CASIDRTGSGEAFF.